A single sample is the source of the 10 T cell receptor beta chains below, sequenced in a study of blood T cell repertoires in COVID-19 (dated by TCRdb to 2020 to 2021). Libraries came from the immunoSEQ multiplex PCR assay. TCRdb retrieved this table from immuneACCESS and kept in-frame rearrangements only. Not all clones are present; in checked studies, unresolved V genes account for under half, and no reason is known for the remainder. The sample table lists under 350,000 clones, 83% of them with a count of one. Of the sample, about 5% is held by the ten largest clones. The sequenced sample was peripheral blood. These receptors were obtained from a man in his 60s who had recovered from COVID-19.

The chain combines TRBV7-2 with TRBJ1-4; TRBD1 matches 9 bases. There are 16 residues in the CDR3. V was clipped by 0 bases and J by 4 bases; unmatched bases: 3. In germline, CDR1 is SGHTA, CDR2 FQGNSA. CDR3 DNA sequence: TGTGCCAGCAGCTTAGCATCGGGACAGGGTAATGAAAAACTGTTTTTT. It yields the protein CASSLASGQGNEKLFF.

The CDR3 loop reads CASSTEGGDTQYF. The CDR3 DNA follows: TGTGCCAGCAGCACCGAAGGCGGAGATACGCAGTATTTT. The chain has TRBV6-5 and TRBJ2-3; no clear D gene. CDR3 length equals 13 residues. Germline-derived CDR1 and CDR2 are MNHEY and SVGAGI. Trimming pared 6 bases from V and 5 bases from J, leaving 12 bases between.

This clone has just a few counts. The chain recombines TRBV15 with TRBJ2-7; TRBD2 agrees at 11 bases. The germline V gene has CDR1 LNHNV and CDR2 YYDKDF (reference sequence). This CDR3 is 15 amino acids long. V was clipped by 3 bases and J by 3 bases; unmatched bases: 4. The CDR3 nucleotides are TGTGCCACCAGCAGCGGCGGGACTAGCGGCTACGAGCAGTACTTC. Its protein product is CATSSGGTSGYEQYF.

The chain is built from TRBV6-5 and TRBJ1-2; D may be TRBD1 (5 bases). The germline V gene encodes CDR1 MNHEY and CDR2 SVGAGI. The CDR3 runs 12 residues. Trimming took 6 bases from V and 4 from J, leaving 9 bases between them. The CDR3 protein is CASSGGGYGYTF. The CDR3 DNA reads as TGTGCCAGCAGCGGGGGGGGCTATGGCTACACCTTC.

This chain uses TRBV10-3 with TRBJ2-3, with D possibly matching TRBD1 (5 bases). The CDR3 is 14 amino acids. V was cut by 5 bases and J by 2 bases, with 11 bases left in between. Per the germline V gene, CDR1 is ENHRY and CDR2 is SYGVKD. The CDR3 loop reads CAISTDKSTDTQYF. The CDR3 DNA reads TGTGCCATCAGTACGGACAAATCCACAGATACGCAGTATTTT.

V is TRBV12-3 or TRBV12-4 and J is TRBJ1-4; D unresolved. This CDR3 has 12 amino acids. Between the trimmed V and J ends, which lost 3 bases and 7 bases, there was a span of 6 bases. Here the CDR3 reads CASSFNREKLFF. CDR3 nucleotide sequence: TGTGCCAGCAGTTTTAATCGTGAAAAACTGTTTTTT.

The CDR3 sequence is CASSLELLSGRVYEQYF. The CDR3 region has the DNA TGTGCCAGCAGCTTGGAACTCTTGAGCGGGAGGGTCTACGAGCAGTACTTC. The V call is TRBV5-6, the J call TRBJ2-7; 10 positions agree with TRBD2. The CDR3 consists of 17 residues. The trim removed 0 bases at V and 3 bases at J, leaving 9 bases unmatched. Per the germline V gene, CDR1 is SGHDT and CDR2 is YYEEEE.

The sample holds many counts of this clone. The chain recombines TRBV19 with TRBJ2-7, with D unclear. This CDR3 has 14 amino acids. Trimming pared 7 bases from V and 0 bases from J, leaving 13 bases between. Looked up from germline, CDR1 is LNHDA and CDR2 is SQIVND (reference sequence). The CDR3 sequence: CASKSKPSSYEQYF. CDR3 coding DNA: TGTGCCAGTAAGAGCAAACCTAGCTCCTACGAGCAGTACTTC.

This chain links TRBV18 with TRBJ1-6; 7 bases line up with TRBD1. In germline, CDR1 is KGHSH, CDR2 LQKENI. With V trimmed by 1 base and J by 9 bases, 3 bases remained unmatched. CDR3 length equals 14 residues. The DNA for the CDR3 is TGTGCCAGCTCACCACAGGGGGCACGTTCACCCCTCCACTTT. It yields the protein CASSPQGARSPLHF.

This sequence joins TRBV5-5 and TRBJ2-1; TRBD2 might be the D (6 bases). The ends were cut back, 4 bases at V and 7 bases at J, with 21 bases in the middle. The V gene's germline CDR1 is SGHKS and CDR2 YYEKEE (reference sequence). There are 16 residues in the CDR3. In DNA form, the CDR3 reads TGTGCCAGCAGCCGCACCCAGGGACTGGGAGTGAATGAGCAGTTCTTC. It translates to CASSRTQGLGVNEQFF.